These 12 T cell receptor beta chains originate from one sample sequenced in a study of cytomegalovirus exposure and HLA in healthy donors. 60 Vbeta and 13 Jbeta primers were used in PCR. Measured with immunoSEQ multiplex PCR; TCRdb has only the in-frame clones, and not every one. The sample includes about 57,000 clones, approximately 80% seen only once; the top ten take 4.3%. Sequencing was done on a sample of PBMCs. These receptors all come from a man aged 25 to 45 in good health and CMV-seronegative.

V and J are TRBV6-5 and TRBJ1-2, with a possible D match to TRBD1 (6 bases). Trimming shortened V by 8 bases and J by 0 bases, and 7 bases separated the two germline ends. Germline CDR1 is MNHEY and CDR2 is SVGAGI. The CDR3 runs 12 residues. The CDR3 DNA reads TGTGCCAGCGCAGGGGCTAACTATGGCTACACCTTC. This sequence encodes CASAGANYGYTF.

The chain has TRBV7-9 and TRBJ2-7; the D gene is possibly TRBD1 (6 bases). The CDR3 spans 13 residues. Trimming took off 5 bases at V and 5 bases at J, with 13 bases between the two ends. Germline loops: CDR1 SEHNR, CDR2 FQNEAQ (reference sequence). DNA for the CDR3: TGTGCCAGCAGCATTACAGGGTCTAACGAGCAGTACTTC. As protein: CASSITGSNEQYF.

This clone was recorded once. The rearrangement joins TRBV19 to TRBJ2-7, with 14 bases aligning to TRBD2. V lost 6 bases, J lost 2 bases, and 12 bases stayed unmatched. The CDR3 loop spans 18 amino acids. CDR1 LNHDA and CDR2 SQIVND come from the germline V gene (reference sequence). CDR3 coding DNA: TGTGCCAGTAGCTTCAGGACAGGGGGACTAGCGGGGGCCTACGAGCAGTACTTC. Translated, it gives CASSFRTGGLAGAYEQYF.

The CDR3 region is CAWSDLEPGEQFF. The CDR3 bases are TGTGCCTGGAGTGACTTAGAACCGGGTGAGCAGTTCTTC. The rearrangement joins TRBV30 to TRBJ2-1; D not certain. Germline V gene lookup returns CDR1 GTSNPN and CDR2 SVGIG (reference sequence). Trimming left V 1 base short and J 9 bases short, with 13 bases between. The CDR3 length is 13 residues. The variable domain in full, with the rest retrieved from reference TRBV30 and TRBJ2-1, is SQTIHQWPATLVQPVGSPLSLECTVEGTSNPNLYWYRQAAGRGLQLLFYSVGIGQISSEVPQNLSASRPQDRQFILSSKKLLLSDSGFYLCAWSDLEPGEQFFGPGTRLTVL.

The chain uses TRBV14 and TRBJ2-7, with D tentatively TRBD1 (6 bases). CDR1 and CDR2 (germline): SGHDN, FVKESK. V was pared by 1 base and J by 6 bases, with 10 bases between. This CDR3 comprises 13 residues. CDR3 sequence: CASSQVRGGEQYF. The CDR3 nucleotides are TGTGCCAGCAGCCAAGTCAGAGGGGGCGAGCAGTACTTC.

J is TRBJ1-3 and V is TRBV7-6; 11 bases fit TRBD1. With 2 bases clipped from V and 3 bases from J, the junction kept 3 bases outside the gene matches. The CDR3 covers 16 residues. In germline, CDR1 is SGHVS, CDR2 FNYEAQ. Here the CDR3 DNA reads TGTGCCAGCAGCTTACGGGGACAGGGGGTTGGAAACACCATATATTTT. It encodes CASSLRGQGVGNTIYF.

The CDR3: CASSLEDISNQPQHF. In nucleotides, the CDR3 is TGTGCCAGCAGCTTAGAGGACATTAGCAATCAGCCCCAGCATTTT. The genes are TRBV7-2 and TRBJ1-5; D perhaps matches TRBD1 (5 bases). The CDR3 is 15 amino acids. Between the trimmed V and J ends, which lost 1 base and 0 bases, there was a span of 7 bases. Germline V CDR1 and CDR2: SGHTA, FQGNSA.

The chain is built from TRBV6-5 and TRBJ2-1; 7 positions agree with TRBD2. This CDR3 spans 14 amino acids. Germline V gene data show CDR1 as MNHEY and CDR2 as SVGAGI. V shed 5 bases, J shed 9 bases, and the junction held 10 bases outside the gene matches. CDR3 DNA: TGTGCCAGCAGTACCGGACTAGGGATGCCTGAGCAGTTCTTC. Translating gives CASSTGLGMPEQFF.

About this clone: Other DNA sequences in this specimen translate into the identical CDR3. This chain joins TRBV1 and TRBJ1-1; TRBD1 was called by the table and not checked on the DNA. TRBV1 is termed a pseudogene. This CDR3 comprises 16 residues. CDR3 nucleotide sequence: TGCACCAGCAGCCTAAGGGGGTACAGAACCAACACTGAAGCTTTCTTT. This gives the protein CTSSLRGYRTNTEAFF.

This chain uses TRBV4-1 with TRBJ2-7; perhaps TRBD1 as D (6 bases). The CDR3 totals 16 residues. Trimming pared 1 base from V and 3 bases from J, leaving 16 bases between. CDR1 and CDR2 (germline): MGHRA, YSYEKL. CDR3 bases: TGCGCCAGCAGCCAAGTAGGGCAGGGGCGCCACTACGAGCAGTACTTC. Its translation: CASSQVGQGRHYEQYF.

The chain has TRBV5-1 and TRBJ2-1, with 8 bases fitting TRBD1. The V gene end was trimmed by 7 bases and the J gene end by 9 bases; junction bases not matched to a gene: 12. The CDR3 is made up of 14 amino acids. Germline V gives CDR1 SGHRS, CDR2 YFSETQ. This chain's CDR3 is CASAQGQELSEQFF. CDR3 DNA: TGCGCCAGCGCCCAGGGACAGGAGTTGAGTGAGCAGTTCTTC.

The genes are TRBV27 and TRBJ1-1, with 8 positions matching TRBD1. The CDR3 has 14 amino acids. Germline loops: CDR1 MNHEY, CDR2 SMNVEV (reference sequence). V lost 5 bases, J lost 4 bases, and 6 bases stayed unmatched. The CDR3 is CASSPADRVTEAFF. In DNA form, the CDR3 reads TGTGCCAGCAGTCCAGCGGACAGGGTCACTGAAGCTTTCTTT.